The 5 T cell receptor beta chains below were found in one sample sequenced in a study of tumor-infiltrating lymphocytes in localized non-small cell lung cancer. Data came from immunoSEQ multiplex PCR; TCRdb stores just in-frame clones and leaves some out. The sample comprises around 17,000 clones, roughly 43% of which are singletons, and around 17% rests with the top ten. The specimen sequenced was lung tumor tissue. The receptors originated from a human donor with non-small cell lung cancer.

The chain combines TRBV28 with TRBJ1-4, with D unresolved. V lost 3 bases and J 4 bases, leaving 18 bases between the germline ends. This CDR3 is built from 17 residues. Germline values: CDR1 MDHEN, CDR2 SYDVKM. CDR3 sequence: CASSFKPGRTHNEKLFF. The CDR3 DNA reads as TGTGCCAGCAGTTTCAAACCCGGCCGTACCCATAATGAAAAACTGTTTTTT.

The V and J genes are TRBV29-1 and TRBJ2-3, with D unclear. This CDR3 has 14 amino acids. CDR1 and CDR2 from the germline V gene are SQVTM and ANQGSEA. The V gene lost 5 bases and the J gene lost 0 bases, with 12 bases spanning the gap. CDR3 coding DNA: TGCAGCGTTTCCGGGCAGACTAGCACAGATACGCAGTATTTT. Amino acid sequence: CSVSGQTSTDTQYF.

V and J are TRBV5-4 and TRBJ2-2; D may be TRBD2 (6 bases). With 1 base removed from V and 4 bases from J, the gap between germline ends came to 14 bases. The CDR3 runs 16 residues. Germline V CDR1 and CDR2: SGHNT, YYREEE (reference sequence). The CDR3 here is CASSLPQRRGTGELFF. DNA of the CDR3: TGTGCCAGCAGCTTGCCCCAGCGGCGGGGCACCGGGGAGCTGTTTTTT.

The CDR3 nucleotides are TGTGCCAGCAGCGTAGGAGAGCGGGGGGGCCAAAACATTCAGTACTTC. Its translation is CASSVGERGGQNIQYF. The genes are TRBV9 and TRBJ2-4, with 10 bases identical to TRBD2. Germline V gene lookup returns CDR1 SGDLS and CDR2 YYNGEE. After removal of 0 bases from V and 5 bases from J, the junction contained 5 bases not matched to a gene. This CDR3 has 16 amino acids.

This clone showed up just a few times. This chain uses TRBV11-2 with TRBJ2-1; no reliable D call. CDR1 SGHAT and CDR2 FQNNGV come from the germline V gene. Trimming pared 1 base from V and 6 bases from J, leaving 13 bases between. This CDR3 is 15 amino acids long. This chain's CDR3 is CASSLGLVLSNEQFF. The CDR3 DNA follows: TGTGCCAGCAGCTTAGGTCTAGTGCTGTCCAATGAGCAGTTCTTC.